This TCR beta chain was observed in a study of cytomegalovirus exposure and HLA in healthy donors. Study findings and constraints: CMV serostatus was the only recorded immune exposure for donors. Three of the chains that were CMV-associated were confirmed in vitro to be specific for CMV antigens. The productive fraction for most TCR beta V segments was about 87% or about 30% in an earlier analysis.

PCR amplification relied on 60 Vbeta primers (plus 13 Jbeta primers). Profiled with immunoSEQ multiplex PCR; TCRdb holds only in-frame clones, not every one. This repertoire shows about 110,000 clones, roughly 66% found once; its top ten account for 2.2%. A note on this clone: Its specificity is not known.

The V end lost 3 bases, the J end lost 7 bases, and 10 bases lay between the germline ends. Germline lookup yields CDR1 LNHDA and CDR2 SQIVND (reference sequence). The CDR3 is 13 residues long. The chain links TRBV19 to TRBJ1-5, with no clear D. The sequenced material came from PBMCs. This clonotype originated in a woman aged 25 to 39 in good health and CMV-seronegative. The CDR3 DNA follows: TGTGCCAGTAGTATCCAAACAGCCCAGCCCCAGCATTTT. Translating gives CASSIQTAQPQHF.